A single sample gave rise to the 27 T cell receptor beta chains below, sequenced in a study of blood T cell repertoires in COVID-19 (dated by TCRdb to the early 2020s). The protocol used for the library was the immunoSEQ multiplex PCR assay. The source is immuneACCESS, and TCRdb retained only in-frame sequences with V and J called. Part of the clones is not carried over; for the studies checked, unresolved V genes explain less than half of this, and the remainder is unexplained. Counted in this sample were over 130,000 clones; roughly 87% of them appeared once. 3.5% to 5% of the sample is held by the ten biggest clonotypes. The sequencing input was peripheral blood. The receptors shown here come from a woman aged 60-75 years with active or convalescent COVID-19.

The chain joins TRBV5-1 to TRBJ1-2; TRBD1 is a possible D gene (6 bases). Trimming pared 2 bases from V and 6 bases from J, leaving 14 bases between. The CDR3 loop spans 14 amino acids. CDR1 and CDR2 from the germline V gene are SGHRS and YFSETQ. CDR3 in amino acids: CASSLGQNPNGYTF. CDR3 bases: TGCGCCAGCAGCTTAGGACAGAACCCAAATGGCTACACCTTC. Complete variable domain (other parts from reference TRBV5-1 and TRBJ1-2): KAGVTQTPRYLIKTRGQQVTLSCSPISGHRSVSWYQQTPGQGLQFLFEYFSETQRNKGNFPGRFSGRQFSNSRSEMNVSTLELGDSALYLCASSLGQNPNGYTFGSGTRLTVV.

The chain carries TRBV19 and TRBJ2-5; D unresolved. The germline gives CDR1 LNHDA, CDR2 SQIVND (reference sequence). V was trimmed by 5 bases and J by 1 base, leaving 11 bases between them. The CDR3 is 14 amino acids. For the CDR3, the DNA is TGTGCCAGTAGTGTCGGAAGCGCCCAAGAGACCCAGTACTTC. Residues: CASSVGSAQETQYF.

Only a few counts were recorded for this clone. V and J are TRBV30 and TRBJ1-6, with TRBD1 matching 7 bases. The CDR3 sequence is 14 residues long. Trimming cost V 3 bases and J 8 bases; bases outside gene matches: 7. Germline lookup yields CDR1 GTSNPN and CDR2 SVGIG (reference sequence). CDR3 loop: CAWRQQGVYSPLHF. In nucleotides, the CDR3 is TGTGCCTGGAGGCAGCAGGGGGTTTATTCACCCCTCCACTTT. Full variable domain (outside the CDR3, taken from reference TRBV30 and TRBJ1-6): SQTIHQWPATLVQPVGSPLSLECTVEGTSNPNLYWYRQAAGRGLQLLFYSVGIGQISSEVPQNLSASRPQDRQFILSSKKLLLSDSGFYLCAWRQQGVYSPLHFGNGTRLTVT.

V and J are TRBV10-3 and TRBJ2-5; 12 nucleotides line up with TRBD1. The trim removed 8 bases at V and 1 base at J, leaving 14 bases unmatched. Germline V gives CDR1 ENHRY, CDR2 SYGVKD. CDR3 size: 18 residues. The CDR3 DNA reads as TGTGCCATCGGACCGGGACAGGGGGCGCGGGTGGCCCAAGAGACCCAGTACTTC. Residues: CAIGPGQGARVAQETQYF.

The chain employs TRBV18 and TRBJ2-7; 7 positions match TRBD2. This CDR3 has 14 amino acids. Germline values: CDR1 KGHSH, CDR2 LQKENI. The J segment lost 3 bases and the V segment lost 0 bases, leaving 2 bases of the junction unmatched. The CDR3 DNA follows: TGTGCCAGCTCACCACCAGCGGGGAGCTACGAGCAGTACTTC. Encoded protein: CASSPPAGSYEQYF.

This rearrangement joins TRBV2 to TRBJ2-3; 12 nucleotides match TRBD2. CDR1 is SNHLY and CDR2 is FYNNEI in the germline V gene. Losses at the gene ends were 7 bases for V and 0 bases for J; bases not matched to a gene: 2. This CDR3 has 15 residues. Written as DNA, the CDR3 is TGTGCCAGCAAGGGGACTAGCGGGAGCACAGATACGCAGTATTTT. Protein sequence: CASKGTSGSTDTQYF.

This clone was seen ten or more times. The rearrangement links TRBV10-3 to TRBJ2-3; 7 bases align to TRBD2. Germline V gene data show CDR1 as ENHRY and CDR2 as SYGVKD. V was clipped by 7 bases and J by 2 bases; unmatched bases: 3. CDR3 length equals 13 residues. DNA for the CDR3: TGTGCCATCACTAGCGGTTACACAGATACGCAGTATTTT. This gives the protein CAITSGYTDTQYF.

This chain uses TRBV7-2 with TRBJ1-6; D not certain. V was pared by 1 base and J by 0 bases, with 10 bases between. This CDR3 spans 17 amino acids. Germline V gene lookup returns CDR1 SGHTA and CDR2 FQGNSA. CDR3 sequence: CASSLGSGNSYNSPLHF. The CDR3 bases are TGTGCCAGCAGCTTAGGCTCCGGTAACTCCTATAATTCACCCCTCCACTTT.

The V gene is TRBV6-5, the J gene TRBJ1-2; 10 bases agree with TRBD1. J lost 8 bases, V lost 6 bases, and 6 bases had no gene match. The germline V gene has CDR1 MNHEY and CDR2 SVGAGI. The CDR3 is 13 amino acids. The CDR3 DNA reads TGTGCCAGCAGCGGACAGGGGGTGGGCGGCTACACCTTC. It translates to CASSGQGVGGYTF.

The V gene is TRBV3-1 (or the pseudogene TRBV3-2), the J gene TRBJ1-6; D is possibly TRBD1 (6 bases). Germline-derived CDR1 and CDR2 are LGHDT and YNNKEL (reference sequence). V shed 1 base and J shed 2 bases, with 9 bases lying between them. The CDR3 loop spans 16 amino acids. CDR3 amino acids: CASSQGRDTYNSPLHF. The CDR3 DNA sequence: TGTGCCAGCAGCCAAGGCCGGGACACCTATAATTCACCCCTCCACTTT.

DNA of the CDR3: TGCGCCAGCAGCTTGAGGGATTCGGGGGAAGACACCATATATTTT. The encoded protein is CASSLRDSGEDTIYF. The chain has TRBV5-1 and TRBJ1-3, with D possibly TRBD1 on 5 matching bases. Trimming pared 1 base from V and 8 bases from J, leaving 16 bases between. CDR1 and CDR2 from the germline V gene are SGHRS and YFSETQ. This CDR3 spans 15 amino acids.

The chain carries TRBV6-2 or TRBV6-3 and TRBJ1-1; D not resolved. Germline loops: CDR1 MNHEY, CDR2 SVGEGT. The V and J ends lost 1 base and 0 bases respectively, with 6 bases between them. CDR3 size: 14 residues. CDR3 protein: CASSYLQLNTEAFF. CDR3 nucleotides: TGTGCCAGCAGTTACTTACAGCTGAACACTGAAGCTTTCTTT.

The V and J genes are TRBV15 and TRBJ2-1; possibly TRBD1 for D (6 bases). CDR3 length equals 17 residues. V shed 0 bases and J shed 5 bases, with 17 bases lying between them. Germline V gene data show CDR1 as LNHNV and CDR2 as YYDKDF (reference sequence). The CDR3 reads CATSRDTGRGIDNEQFF. The CDR3 DNA is TGTGCCACCAGCAGAGATACGGGTAGGGGGATAGACAATGAGCAGTTCTTC.

The J gene is TRBJ2-1, the V gene TRBV5-1; 9 bases match TRBD2. J was trimmed by 4 bases and V by 1 base; bases with no gene match: 6. From germline, CDR1 is SGHRS and CDR2 YFSETQ. The CDR3 is 16 residues long. The CDR3 bases are TGCGCCAGCAGCTTGAGTCTAGCGGGGAGTTACAATGAGCAGTTCTTC. Translated, it gives CASSLSLAGSYNEQFF.

The chain uses TRBV6-5 and TRBJ1-4; 9 bases line up with TRBD1. Germline trimming cut 6 bases from V and 8 bases from J; bases unmatched to any gene: 7. This CDR3 is built from 14 residues. Germline CDR1 is MNHEY and CDR2 is SVGAGI. In nucleotides, the CDR3 is TGTGCCAGCAGCGATACAGGGGGCCGGGAAAAACTGTTTTTT. The encoded protein is CASSDTGGREKLFF.

The rearrangement joins TRBV9 to TRBJ2-3, with 7 nucleotides matching TRBD2. The CDR3 consists of 16 residues. Germline V gene data show CDR1 as SGDLS and CDR2 as YYNGEE. Germline trimming cut 3 bases from V and 5 bases from J; bases unmatched to any gene: 12. CDR3 DNA: TGTGCCAGCAGCGACACCGGGACTAATAGTGGAGATACGCAGTATTTT. It specifies CASSDTGTNSGDTQYF.

CDR3 coding DNA: TGTGCCAGCAGCAGCCGCTCCCCGGGTTCTTTTAAATGCTACACCTTC. This gives the protein CASSSRSPGSFKCYTF. The chain is built from TRBV21-1 and TRBJ1-2. TRBV21-1 counts as a pseudogene. The CDR3 is 16 residues long.

The chain is built from TRBV19 and TRBJ2-6; a weak D match, TRBD1 (6 bases). Germline V lookup: CDR1 LNHDA, CDR2 SQIVND (reference sequence). This CDR3 comprises 15 residues. Trimming shortened V by 3 bases and J by 2 bases, and 8 bases separated the two germline ends. CDR3 coding DNA: TGTGCCAGTAGTATGGGGGCGGCTGGGGCCAACGTCCTGACTTTC. This sequence encodes CASSMGAAGANVLTF.

This chain joins TRBV18 and TRBJ1-1, with 8 nucleotides matching TRBD1. In germline, CDR1 is KGHSH, CDR2 LQKENI. J lost 0 bases, V lost 0 bases, and 12 bases had no gene match. This CDR3 is built from 19 residues. CDR3 in amino acids: CASSPPGLSGGLMNTEAFF. The CDR3 coding sequence is TGTGCCAGCTCACCACCGGGTTTGTCAGGGGGCCTCATGAACACTGAAGCTTTCTTT. Full variable domain (rest looked up from reference TRBV18 and TRBJ1-1): NAGVMQNPRHLVRRRGQEARLRCSPMKGHSHVYWYRQLPEEGLKFMVYLQKENIIDESGMPKERFSAEFPKEGPSILRIQQVVRGDSAAYFCASSPPGLSGGLMNTEAFFGQGTRLTVV.

This clone was detected a few times. The CDR3 sequence: CASSLGTGGQETQYF. Here the CDR3 DNA reads TGTGCCAGCAGCTTAGGGACGGGGGGACAAGAGACCCAGTACTTC. J is TRBJ2-5 and V is TRBV7-9; 7 bases are a match to TRBD2. The CDR3 extends over 15 amino acids. V trimming: 1 base; J trimming: 2 bases; junction bases outside the gene matches: 4. Germline CDR1 and CDR2: SEHNR and FQNEAQ (reference sequence).

This chain uses TRBV3-1 (or the pseudogene TRBV3-2) with TRBJ1-3; a possible D gene is TRBD1 (6 bases). CDR3 length: 15 residues. With 5 bases removed from V and 3 bases from J, the gap between germline ends came to 14 bases. Germline V lookup: CDR1 LGHDT, CDR2 YNNKEL (reference sequence). The CDR3: CASSTDRNSGNTIYF. The CDR3 coding sequence is TGTGCCAGCAGCACAGACAGGAATAGTGGAAACACCATATATTTT.

The chain couples TRBV7-3 to TRBJ2-3; TRBD2 agrees at 7 bases. The junction had 3 bases not matched to a gene; V was cut back by 1 base and J by 2 bases. The CDR3 consists of 15 residues. Germline values: CDR1 SGHTA, CDR2 FQGTGA. The CDR3 region has the DNA TGTGCCAGCAGCTTAATGGCGGGGGTCACAGATACGCAGTATTTT. It encodes CASSLMAGVTDTQYF.

This clone was observed once. V gene TRBV15 combines with J gene TRBJ2-3, with 11 positions matching TRBD2. This CDR3 has 16 amino acids. The trim removed 5 bases at V and 8 bases at J, leaving 12 bases unmatched. Germline CDR1 LNHNV, CDR2 YYDKDF (reference sequence). CDR3: CATSGGLAGPGGTQYF. The DNA of the CDR3 is TGTGCCACCAGCGGAGGACTAGCGGGCCCGGGAGGTACGCAGTATTTT. Filled out from reference TRBV15 and TRBJ2-3, the complete variable domain reads DAMVIQNPRYQVTQFGKPVTLSCSQTLNHNVMYWYQQKSSQAPKLLFHYYDKDFNNEADTPDNFQSRRPNTSFCFLDIRSPGLGDTAMYLCATSGGLAGPGGTQYFGPGTRLTVL.

The chain couples TRBV29-1 to TRBJ1-5; 8 positions agree with TRBD1. V lost 4 bases and J lost 8; bases outside the gene matches: 7. CDR3 length equals 13 residues. CDR1 is SQVTM, CDR2 ANQGSEA, per germline. CDR3: CSVAGQGTEPQHF. Here the CDR3 DNA reads TGCAGCGTTGCTGGACAGGGCACCGAGCCCCAGCATTTT.

In the case of this clone: The junction does not match germline at one end; this may be a read error. The V gene is TRBV4-1, the J gene TRBJ2-3, with D perhaps matching TRBD1 (5 bases). This CDR3 has 15 residues. The germline V gene encodes CDR1 MGHRA and CDR2 YSYEKL. CDR3 sequence reads: CASTQQVSSTDTQYF. The CDR3 region has the DNA TGCGCCAGCACCCAACAGGTATCTAGCACAGATACGCAGTATTTT.

In regard to this clone: Germline and junction disagree at one end, which may indicate a read error. The sample contains more than one DNA sequence encoding this CDR3. The rearrangement joins TRBV6-5 to TRBJ2-7; 7 bases map to TRBD1. The CDR3 sequence is 14 residues long. Germline CDR1 and CDR2: MNHEY and SVGAGI. CDR3 bases: TGTGCCAGCAGACACCGGGACAGCTCCTATGAGCAGTACTTC. It is translated as CASRHRDSSYEQYF.

This sequence joins TRBV11-2 and TRBJ2-1; tentative D call: TRBD2 (6 bases). There are 12 residues in the CDR3. Trimming took off 4 bases at V and 10 bases at J, with 11 bases between the two ends. Germline CDR1 and CDR2: SGHAT and FQNNGV. The CDR3 DNA follows: TGTGCCAGCAGCTACAACGGACTAGAGCAGTTCTTC. Translated: CASSYNGLEQFF.